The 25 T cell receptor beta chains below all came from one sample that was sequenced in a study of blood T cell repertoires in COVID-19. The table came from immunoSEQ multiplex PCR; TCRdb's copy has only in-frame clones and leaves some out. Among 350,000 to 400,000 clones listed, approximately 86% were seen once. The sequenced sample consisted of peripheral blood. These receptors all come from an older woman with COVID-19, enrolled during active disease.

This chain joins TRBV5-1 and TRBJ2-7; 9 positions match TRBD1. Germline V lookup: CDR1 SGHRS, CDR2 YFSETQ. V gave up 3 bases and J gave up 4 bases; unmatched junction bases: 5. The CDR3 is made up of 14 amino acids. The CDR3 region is CASSSGTGLYEQYF. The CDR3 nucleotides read TGCGCCAGCAGCTCCGGGACAGGGCTTTACGAGCAGTACTTC. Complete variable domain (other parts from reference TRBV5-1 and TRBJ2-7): KAGVTQTPRYLIKTRGQQVTLSCSPISGHRSVSWYQQTPGQGLQFLFEYFSETQRNKGNFPGRFSGRQFSNSRSEMNVSTLELGDSALYLCASSSGTGLYEQYFGPGTRLTVT.

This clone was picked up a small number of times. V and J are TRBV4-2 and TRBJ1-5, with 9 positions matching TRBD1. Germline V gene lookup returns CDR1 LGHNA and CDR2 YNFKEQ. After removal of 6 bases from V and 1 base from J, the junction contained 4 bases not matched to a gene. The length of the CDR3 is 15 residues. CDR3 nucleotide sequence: TGTGCCAGCAGACTACAGGGGGCAAGCAATCAGCCCCAGCATTTT. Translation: CASRLQGASNQPQHF.

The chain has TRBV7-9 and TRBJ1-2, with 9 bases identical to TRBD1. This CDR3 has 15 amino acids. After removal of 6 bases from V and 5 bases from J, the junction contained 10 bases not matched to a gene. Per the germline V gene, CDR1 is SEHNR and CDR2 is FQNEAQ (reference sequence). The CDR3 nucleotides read TGTGCCAGCAGATCTGGACAGGGGTCTTTGTATGGCTACACCTTC. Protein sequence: CASRSGQGSLYGYTF.

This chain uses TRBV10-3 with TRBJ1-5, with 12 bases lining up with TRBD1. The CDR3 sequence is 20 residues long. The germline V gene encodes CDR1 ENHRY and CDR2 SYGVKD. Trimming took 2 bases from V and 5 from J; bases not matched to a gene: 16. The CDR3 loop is CAISEPTEGTGGQLDQPQHF. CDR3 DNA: TGTGCCATCAGTGAGCCAACCGAAGGGACAGGGGGCCAGCTAGATCAGCCCCAGCATTTT.

The chain's CDR3 is CASSPYRGGDGYTF. For the CDR3, the DNA is TGTGCCAGCTCACCCTACAGGGGCGGGGATGGCTACACCTTC. This chain connects TRBV18 to TRBJ1-2; 7 bases align to TRBD1. The CDR3 covers 14 residues. CDR1 is KGHSH, CDR2 LQKENI, per germline. Trimming took 3 bases from V and 6 from J; bases not matched to a gene: 7.

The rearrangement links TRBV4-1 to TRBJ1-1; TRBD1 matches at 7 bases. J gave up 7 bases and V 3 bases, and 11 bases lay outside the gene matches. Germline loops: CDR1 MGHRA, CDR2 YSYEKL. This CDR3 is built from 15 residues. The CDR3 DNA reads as TGCGCCAGCAGCCAGCTACCGGGACAGCTTTTTGAAGCTTTCTTT. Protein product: CASSQLPGQLFEAFF.

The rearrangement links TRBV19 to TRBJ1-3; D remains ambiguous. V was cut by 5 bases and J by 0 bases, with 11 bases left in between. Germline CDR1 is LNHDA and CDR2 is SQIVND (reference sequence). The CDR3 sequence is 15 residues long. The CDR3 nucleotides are TGTGCCAGTAGTCCAGCGTCCAACTCTGGAAACACCATATATTTT. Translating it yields CASSPASNSGNTIYF.

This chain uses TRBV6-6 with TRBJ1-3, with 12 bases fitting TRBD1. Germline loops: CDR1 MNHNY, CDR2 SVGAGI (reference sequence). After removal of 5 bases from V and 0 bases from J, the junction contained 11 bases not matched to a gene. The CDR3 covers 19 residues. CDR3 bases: TGTGCCAGCAGTCTCTGGGGGACAGGGGGCTTCATCTCTGGAAACACCATATATTTT. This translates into CASSLWGTGGFISGNTIYF.

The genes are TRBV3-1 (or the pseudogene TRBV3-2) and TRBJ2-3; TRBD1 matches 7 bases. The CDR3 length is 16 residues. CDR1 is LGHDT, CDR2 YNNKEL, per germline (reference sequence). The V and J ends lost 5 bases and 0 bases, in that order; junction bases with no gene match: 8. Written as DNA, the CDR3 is TGTGCCAGCAGCGGACAGGCCCAAACGAGCACAGATACGCAGTATTTT. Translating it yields CASSGQAQTSTDTQYF.

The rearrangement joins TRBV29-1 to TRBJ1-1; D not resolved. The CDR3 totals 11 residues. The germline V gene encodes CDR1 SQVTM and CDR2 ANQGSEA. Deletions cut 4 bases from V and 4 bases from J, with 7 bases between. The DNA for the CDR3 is TGCAGCGTTGTTGAGGCCACTGAAGCTTTCTTT. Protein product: CSVVEATEAFF.

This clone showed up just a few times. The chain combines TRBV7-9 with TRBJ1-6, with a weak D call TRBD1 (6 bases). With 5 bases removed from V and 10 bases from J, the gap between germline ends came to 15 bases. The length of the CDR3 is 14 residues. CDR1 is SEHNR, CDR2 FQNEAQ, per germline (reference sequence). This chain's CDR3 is CASSPQGFGSPLHF. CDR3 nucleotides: TGTGCCAGCAGCCCTCAGGGGTTTGGATCACCCCTCCACTTT. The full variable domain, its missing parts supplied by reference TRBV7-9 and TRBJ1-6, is DTGVSQNPRHKITKRGQNVTFRCDPISEHNRLYWYRQTLGQGPEFLTYFQNEAQLEKSRLLSDRFSAERPKGSFSTLEIQRTEQGDSAMYLCASSPQGFGSPLHFGNGTRLTVT.

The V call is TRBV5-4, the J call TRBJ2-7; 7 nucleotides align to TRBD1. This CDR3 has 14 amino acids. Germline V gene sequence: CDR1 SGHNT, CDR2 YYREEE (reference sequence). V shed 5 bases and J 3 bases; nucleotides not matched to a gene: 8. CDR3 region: CASRHRDSHYEQYF. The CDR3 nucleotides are TGTGCCAGCAGACATCGGGACAGCCACTACGAGCAGTACTTC.

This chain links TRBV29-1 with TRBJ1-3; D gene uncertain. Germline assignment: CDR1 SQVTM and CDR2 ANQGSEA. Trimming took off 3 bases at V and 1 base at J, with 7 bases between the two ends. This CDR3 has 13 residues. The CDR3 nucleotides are TGCAGCGTTGAGCGGGGTTCTGGAAACACCATATATTTT. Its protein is CSVERGSGNTIYF.

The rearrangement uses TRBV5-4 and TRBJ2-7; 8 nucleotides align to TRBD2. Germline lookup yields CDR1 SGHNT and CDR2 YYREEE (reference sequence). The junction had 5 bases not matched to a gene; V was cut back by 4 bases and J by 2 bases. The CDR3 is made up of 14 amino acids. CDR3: CASSTVGGAYEQYF. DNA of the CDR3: TGTGCCAGCAGCACGGTCGGGGGGGCCTACGAGCAGTACTTC.

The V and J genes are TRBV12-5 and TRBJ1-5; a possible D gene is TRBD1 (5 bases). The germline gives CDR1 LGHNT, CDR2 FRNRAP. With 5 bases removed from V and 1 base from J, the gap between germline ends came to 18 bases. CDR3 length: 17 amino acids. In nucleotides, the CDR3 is TGTGCTAGTGGTCTGGACCTGGCAGGGCCAAGCAATCAGCCCCAGCATTTT. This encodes CASGLDLAGPSNQPQHF.

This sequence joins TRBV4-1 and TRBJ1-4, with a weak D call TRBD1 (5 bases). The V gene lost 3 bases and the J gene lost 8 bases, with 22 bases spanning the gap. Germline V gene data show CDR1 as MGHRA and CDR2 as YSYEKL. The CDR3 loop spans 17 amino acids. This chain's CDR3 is CASSHAHIQVKGEKLFF. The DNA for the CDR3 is TGCGCCAGCAGCCACGCGCATATCCAGGTTAAGGGGGAAAAACTGTTTTTT.

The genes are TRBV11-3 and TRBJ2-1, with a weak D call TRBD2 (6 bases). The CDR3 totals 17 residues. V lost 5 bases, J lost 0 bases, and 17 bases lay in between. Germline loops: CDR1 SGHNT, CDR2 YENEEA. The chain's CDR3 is CASSPRWRGNSYNEQFF. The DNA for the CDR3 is TGTGCCAGCAGCCCTCGGTGGAGGGGTAACTCCTACAATGAGCAGTTCTTC.

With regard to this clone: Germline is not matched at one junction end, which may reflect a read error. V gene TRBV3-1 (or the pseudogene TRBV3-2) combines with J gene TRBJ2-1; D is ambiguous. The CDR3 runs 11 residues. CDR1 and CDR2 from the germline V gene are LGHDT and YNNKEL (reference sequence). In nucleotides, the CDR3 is TGTGCCAGCAGCCAAGATGGGCCATTGGTCTTC. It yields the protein CASSQDGPLVF.

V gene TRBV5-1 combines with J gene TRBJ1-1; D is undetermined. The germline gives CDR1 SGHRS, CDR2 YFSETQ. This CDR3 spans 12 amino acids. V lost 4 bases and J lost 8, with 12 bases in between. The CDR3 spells CASSPNTVEAFF. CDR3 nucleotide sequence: TGCGCCAGCAGCCCCAACACAGTAGAAGCTTTCTTT. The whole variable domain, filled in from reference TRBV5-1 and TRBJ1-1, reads KAGVTQTPRYLIKTRGQQVTLSCSPISGHRSVSWYQQTPGQGLQFLFEYFSETQRNKGNFPGRFSGRQFSNSRSEMNVSTLELGDSALYLCASSPNTVEAFFGQGTRLTVV.

CDR3 nucleotide sequence: TGTGCCAGCACGCAGACGGGGGTTTCGGAGAATTCACCCCTCCACTTT. Amino acid sequence: CASTQTGVSENSPLHF. The rearrangement uses TRBV7-2 and TRBJ1-6; TRBD1 is a possible D gene (5 bases). V lost 7 bases and J lost 7, with 20 bases in between. The CDR3 runs to 16 residues. Germline lookup yields CDR1 SGHTA and CDR2 FQGNSA.

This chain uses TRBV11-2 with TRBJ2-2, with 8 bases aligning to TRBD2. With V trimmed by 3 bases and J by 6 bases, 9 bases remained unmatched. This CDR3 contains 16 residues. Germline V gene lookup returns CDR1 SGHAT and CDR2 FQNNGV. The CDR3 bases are TGTGCCAGCAGCTTCCGACTAGCGACTTTGCCCGGGGAGCTGTTTTTT. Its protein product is CASSFRLATLPGELFF.

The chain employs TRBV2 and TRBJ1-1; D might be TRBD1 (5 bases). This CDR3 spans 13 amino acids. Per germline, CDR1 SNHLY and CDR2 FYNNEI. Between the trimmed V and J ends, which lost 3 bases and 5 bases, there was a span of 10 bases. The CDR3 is CASSDRKGTEAFF. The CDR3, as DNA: TGTGCCAGCAGTGACAGGAAGGGGACTGAAGCTTTCTTT.

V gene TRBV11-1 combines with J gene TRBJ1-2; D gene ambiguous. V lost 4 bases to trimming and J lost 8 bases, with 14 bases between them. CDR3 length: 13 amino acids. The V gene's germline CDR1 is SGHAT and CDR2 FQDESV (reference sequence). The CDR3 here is CASSSNWRRGYTF. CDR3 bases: TGTGCCAGCAGCTCTAATTGGCGGCGGGGCTACACCTTC.

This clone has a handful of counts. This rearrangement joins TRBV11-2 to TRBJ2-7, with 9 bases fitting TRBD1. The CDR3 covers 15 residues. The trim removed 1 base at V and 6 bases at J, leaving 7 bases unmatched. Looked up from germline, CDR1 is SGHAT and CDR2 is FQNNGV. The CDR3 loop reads CASSLVGQGEGEQYF. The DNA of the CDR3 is TGTGCCAGCAGCTTAGTGGGACAGGGAGAAGGCGAGCAGTACTTC.

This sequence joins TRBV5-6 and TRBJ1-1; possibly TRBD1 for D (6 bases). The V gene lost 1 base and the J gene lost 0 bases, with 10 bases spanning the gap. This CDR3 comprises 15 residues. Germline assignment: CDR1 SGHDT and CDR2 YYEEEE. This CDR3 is CASSLTGRVNTEAFF. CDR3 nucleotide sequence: TGTGCCAGCAGCTTGACAGGGCGGGTGAACACTGAAGCTTTCTTT.